A single sample gave rise to the 5 T cell receptor beta chains below, sequenced in a study of T cells after yellow fever vaccination. TCRdb re-analysed the 5' RACE reads in MiXCR, keeping a single row per CDR3 protein. The sample holds under 550,000 distinct CDR3 sequences, 21% seen once. The sample was PBMCs, taken roughly 20 days after the first yellow fever vaccination. Receptors originate from a man in his late teens or twenties who received the YFV17D yellow fever vaccine.

This clonotype appeared a few times. The genes are TRBV7-9 and TRBJ2-1; 11 bases agree with TRBD1. The CDR3 extends over 15 amino acids. V shed 3 bases and J 8 bases; nucleotides not matched to a gene: 6. From germline, CDR1 is SEHNR and CDR2 FQNEAQ (reference sequence). The chain's CDR3 is CASSLGQGEGDEQFF. CDR3 nucleotide sequence: TGTGCCAGCAGCTTGGGACAGGGGGAAGGGGATGAGCAGTTCTTC.

This clonotype was observed a few times. The rearrangement uses TRBV4-1 and TRBJ1-5; maybe TRBD1 (5 bases). Looked up from germline, CDR1 is MGHRA and CDR2 is YSYEKL. Trimming removed 2 bases from V and 0 bases from J, with 11 bases in between. The CDR3 totals 16 residues. DNA for the CDR3: TGCGCCAGCAGCCAACCTTATAGGGGTAGCAATCAGCCCCAGCATTTT. Its protein product is CASSQPYRGSNQPQHF.

The sample holds a few counts of this clonotype. The gene calls are TRBV3-1 and TRBJ1-6; D is uncertain. CDR1 is LGHDT and CDR2 is YNNKEL in the germline V gene (reference sequence). Trimming stripped 3 bases from V and 9 bases from J, with 18 bases between. This CDR3 has 16 amino acids. CDR3 loop: CASSHNPGGTGSPLHF. The CDR3 nucleotides read TGTGCCAGCAGCCACAACCCCGGAGGCACCGGTTCACCCCTCCACTTT.

The rearrangement links TRBV11-2 to TRBJ2-3, with 11 bases that match TRBD1. The CDR3 totals 18 residues. J lost 2 bases, V lost 4 bases, and 11 bases had no gene match. The germline gives CDR1 SGHAT, CDR2 FQNNGV. In DNA, the CDR3 is TGTGCCAGCAGCTACAGGAACCGGGACAGGGGGTACACAGATACGCAGTATTTT. This sequence encodes CASSYRNRDRGYTDTQYF.

This clonotype was observed once. The V gene is TRBV11-2, the J gene TRBJ2-3, with D unresolved. CDR1 is SGHAT and CDR2 is FQNNGV in the germline V gene. V shed 6 bases and J shed 4 bases, with 14 bases lying between them. This CDR3 is 14 amino acids long. CDR3 DNA sequence: TGTGCCAGCAGGAGTGGGGTGGCGGCAGATACGCAGTATTTT. Its protein product is CASRSGVAADTQYF.